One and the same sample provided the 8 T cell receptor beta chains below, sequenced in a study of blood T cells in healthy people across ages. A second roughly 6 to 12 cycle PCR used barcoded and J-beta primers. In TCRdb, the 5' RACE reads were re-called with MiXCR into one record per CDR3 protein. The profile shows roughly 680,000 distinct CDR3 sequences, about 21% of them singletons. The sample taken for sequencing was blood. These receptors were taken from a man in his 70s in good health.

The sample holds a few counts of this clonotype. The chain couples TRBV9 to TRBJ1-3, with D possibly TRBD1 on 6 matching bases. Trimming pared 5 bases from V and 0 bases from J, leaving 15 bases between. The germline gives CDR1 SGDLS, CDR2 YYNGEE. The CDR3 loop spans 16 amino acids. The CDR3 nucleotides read TGTGCCAGCAGTTTCGGGGGCACCTCCTCTGGAAACACCATATATTTT. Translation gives CASSFGGTSSGNTIYF. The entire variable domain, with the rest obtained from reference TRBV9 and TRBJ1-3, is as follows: DSGVTQTPKHLITATGQRVTLRCSPRSGDLSVYWYQQSLDQGLQFLIQYYNGEERAKGNILERFSAQQFPDLHSELNLSSLELGDSALYFCASSFGGTSSGNTIYFGEGSWLTVV.

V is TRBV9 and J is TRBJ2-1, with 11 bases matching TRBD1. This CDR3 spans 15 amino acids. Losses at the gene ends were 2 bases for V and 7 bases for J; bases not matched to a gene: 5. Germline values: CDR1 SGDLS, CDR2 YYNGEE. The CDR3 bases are TGTGCCAGCAGCGTTGGGGACAGGGGGGTGAATGAGCAGTTCTTC. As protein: CASSVGDRGVNEQFF.

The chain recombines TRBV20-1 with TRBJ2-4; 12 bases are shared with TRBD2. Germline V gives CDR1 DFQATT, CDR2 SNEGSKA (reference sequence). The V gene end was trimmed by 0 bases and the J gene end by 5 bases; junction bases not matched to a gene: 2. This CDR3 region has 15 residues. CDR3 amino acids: CSARDSSGGENIQYF. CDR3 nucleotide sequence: TGCAGTGCTAGAGATTCTAGCGGGGGGGAAAACATTCAGTACTTC.

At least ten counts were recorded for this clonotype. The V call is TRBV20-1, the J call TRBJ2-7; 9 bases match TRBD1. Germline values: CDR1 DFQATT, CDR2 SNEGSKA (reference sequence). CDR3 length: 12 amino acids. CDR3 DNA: TGCAGCCAGACAGGGGGACCCTACGAGCAGTACTTC. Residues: CSQTGGPYEQYF.

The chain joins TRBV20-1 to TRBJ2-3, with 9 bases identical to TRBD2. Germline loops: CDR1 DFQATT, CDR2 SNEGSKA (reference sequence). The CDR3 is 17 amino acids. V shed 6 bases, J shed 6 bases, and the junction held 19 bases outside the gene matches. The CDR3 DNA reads TGCAGTGCCCTAGTAGGGGGAAGTGCGGCGGGGGGGGATACGCAGTATTTT. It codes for CSALVGGSAAGGDTQYF.

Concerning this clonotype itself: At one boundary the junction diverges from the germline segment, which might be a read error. CDR3 bases: TGTGCCAGCACCCCTAGGACAGGGGAGTACGTGCAGTACTTC. Its protein product is CASTPRTGEYVQYF. V gene TRBV12-3 or TRBV12-4 combines with J gene TRBJ2-7; TRBD1 matches at 9 bases. The CDR3 length is 14 residues.

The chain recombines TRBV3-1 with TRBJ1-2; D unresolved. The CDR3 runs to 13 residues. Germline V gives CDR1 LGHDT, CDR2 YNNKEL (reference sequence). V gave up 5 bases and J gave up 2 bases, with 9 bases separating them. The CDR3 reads CASSFDTNYGYTF. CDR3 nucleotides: TGTGCCAGCAGCTTCGACACCAACTATGGCTACACCTTC. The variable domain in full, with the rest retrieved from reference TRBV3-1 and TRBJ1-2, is DTAVSQTPKYLVTQMGNDKSIKCEQNLGHDTMYWYKQDSKKFLKIMFSYNNKELIINETVPNRFSPKSPDKAHLNLHINSLELGDSAVYFCASSFDTNYGYTFGSGTRLTVV.

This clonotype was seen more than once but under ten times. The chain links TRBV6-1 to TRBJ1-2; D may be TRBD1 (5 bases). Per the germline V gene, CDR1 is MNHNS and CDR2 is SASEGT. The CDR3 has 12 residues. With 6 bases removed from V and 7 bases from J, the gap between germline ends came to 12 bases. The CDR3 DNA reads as TGTGCCAGCAGGTCGGGGGAACGTGGCTACACCTTC. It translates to CASRSGERGYTF.